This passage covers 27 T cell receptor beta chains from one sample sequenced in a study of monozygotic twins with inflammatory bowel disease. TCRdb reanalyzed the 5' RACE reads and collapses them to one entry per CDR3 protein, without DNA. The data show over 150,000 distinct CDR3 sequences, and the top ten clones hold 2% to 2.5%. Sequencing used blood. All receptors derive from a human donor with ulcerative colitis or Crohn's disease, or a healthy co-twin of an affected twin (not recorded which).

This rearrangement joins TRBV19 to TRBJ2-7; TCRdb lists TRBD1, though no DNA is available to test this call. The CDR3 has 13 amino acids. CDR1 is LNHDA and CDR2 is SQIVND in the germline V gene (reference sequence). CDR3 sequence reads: CASTRERGLEQYF.

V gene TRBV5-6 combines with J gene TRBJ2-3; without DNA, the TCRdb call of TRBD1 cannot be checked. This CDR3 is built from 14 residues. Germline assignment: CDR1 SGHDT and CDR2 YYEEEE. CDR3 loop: CASSLGGSMDTQYF.

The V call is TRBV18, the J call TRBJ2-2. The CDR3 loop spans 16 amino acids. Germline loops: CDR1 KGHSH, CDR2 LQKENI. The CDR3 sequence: CASSPLVNLNTGELFF.

This CDR3 reads CASSSGTSGNTYNEQFF. This chain links TRBV3-1 with TRBJ2-1; TCRdb's assignment of TRBD2 cannot be checked, as there is no DNA. The length of the CDR3 is 17 residues. Germline lookup yields CDR1 LGHDT and CDR2 YNNKEL (reference sequence).

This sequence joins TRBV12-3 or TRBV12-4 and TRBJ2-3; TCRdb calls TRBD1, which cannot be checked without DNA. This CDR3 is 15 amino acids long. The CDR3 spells CASSLEGPSTDTQYF.

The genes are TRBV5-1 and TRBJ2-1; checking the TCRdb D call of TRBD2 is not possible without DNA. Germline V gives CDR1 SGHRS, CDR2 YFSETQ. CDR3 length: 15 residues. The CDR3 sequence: CASSLAQRESNEQFF.

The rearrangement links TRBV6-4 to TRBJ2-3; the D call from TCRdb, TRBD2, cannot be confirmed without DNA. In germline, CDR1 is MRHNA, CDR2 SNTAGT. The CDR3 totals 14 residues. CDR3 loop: CASSERGELDTQYF.

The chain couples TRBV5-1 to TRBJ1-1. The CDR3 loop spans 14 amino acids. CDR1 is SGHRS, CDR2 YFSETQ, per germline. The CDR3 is CASSNGDANTEAFF.

The CDR3 sequence: CASSIDPTGGYNSPLHF. The chain has TRBV9 and TRBJ1-6; TCRdb returns TRBD1, unconfirmable since there is no DNA. The CDR3 has 17 amino acids. Per germline, CDR1 SGDLS and CDR2 YYNGEE. Full variable domain (rest looked up from reference TRBV9 and TRBJ1-6): DSGVTQTPKHLITATGQRVTLRCSPRSGDLSVYWYQQSLDQGLQFLIQYYNGEERAKGNILERFSAQQFPDLHSELNLSSLELGDSALYFCASSIDPTGGYNSPLHFGNGTRLTVT.

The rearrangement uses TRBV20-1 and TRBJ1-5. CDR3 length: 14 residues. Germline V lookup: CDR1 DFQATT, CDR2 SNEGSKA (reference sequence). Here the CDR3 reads CSARGGRGNQPQHF.

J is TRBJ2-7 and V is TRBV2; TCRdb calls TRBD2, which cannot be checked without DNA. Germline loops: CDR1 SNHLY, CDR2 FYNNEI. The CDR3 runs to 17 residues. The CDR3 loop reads CASGDQLLAGGRNEQYF.

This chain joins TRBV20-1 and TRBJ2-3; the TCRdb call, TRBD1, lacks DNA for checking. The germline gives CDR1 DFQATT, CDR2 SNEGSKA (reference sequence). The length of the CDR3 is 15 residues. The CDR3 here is CSARGAQGGTDTQYF.

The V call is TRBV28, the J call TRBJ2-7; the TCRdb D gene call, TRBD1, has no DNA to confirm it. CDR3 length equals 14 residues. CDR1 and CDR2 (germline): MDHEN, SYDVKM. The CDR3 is CASSSSDRAYEQYF.

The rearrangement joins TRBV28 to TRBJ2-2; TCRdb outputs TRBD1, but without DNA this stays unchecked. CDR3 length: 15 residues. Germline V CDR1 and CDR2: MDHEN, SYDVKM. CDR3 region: CASSTLRGNTGELFF.

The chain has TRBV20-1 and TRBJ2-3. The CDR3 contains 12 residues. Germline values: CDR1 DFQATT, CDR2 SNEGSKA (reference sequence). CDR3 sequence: CSARDWADTQYF.

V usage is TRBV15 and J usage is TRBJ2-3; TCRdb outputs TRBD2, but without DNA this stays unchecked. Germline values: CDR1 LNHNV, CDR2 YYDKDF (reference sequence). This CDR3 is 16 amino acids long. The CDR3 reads CATSSGLAGDTDTQYF. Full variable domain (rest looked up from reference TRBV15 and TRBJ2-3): DAMVIQNPRYQVTQFGKPVTLSCSQTLNHNVMYWYQQKSSQAPKLLFHYYDKDFNNEADTPDNFQSRRPNTSFCFLDIRSPGLGDTAMYLCATSSGLAGDTDTQYFGPGTRLTVL.

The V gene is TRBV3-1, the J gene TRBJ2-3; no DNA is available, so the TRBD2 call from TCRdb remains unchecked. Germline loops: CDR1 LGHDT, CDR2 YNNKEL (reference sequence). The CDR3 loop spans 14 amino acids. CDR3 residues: CASSQAQGPDTQYF.

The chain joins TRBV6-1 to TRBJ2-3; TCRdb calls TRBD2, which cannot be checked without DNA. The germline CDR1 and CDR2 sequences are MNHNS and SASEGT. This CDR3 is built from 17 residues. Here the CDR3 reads CASSQRTSVTFTDTQYF.

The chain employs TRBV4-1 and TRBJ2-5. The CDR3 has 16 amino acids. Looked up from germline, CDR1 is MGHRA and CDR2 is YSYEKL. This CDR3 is CASSQAGGEFQETQYF.

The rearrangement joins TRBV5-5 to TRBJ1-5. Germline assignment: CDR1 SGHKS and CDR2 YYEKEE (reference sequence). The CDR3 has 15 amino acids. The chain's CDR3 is CASSLSITSNQPQHF. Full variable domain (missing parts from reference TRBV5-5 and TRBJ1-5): DAGVTQSPTHLIKTRGQQVTLRCSPISGHKSVSWYQQVLGQGPQFIFQYYEKEERGRGNFPDRFSARQFPNYSSELNVNALLLGDSALYLCASSLSITSNQPQHFGDGTRLSIL.

CDR3 residues: CASSSFRNTEAFF. The rearrangement uses TRBV7-2 and TRBJ1-1. This CDR3 comprises 13 residues. CDR1 is SGHTA, CDR2 FQGNSA, per germline.

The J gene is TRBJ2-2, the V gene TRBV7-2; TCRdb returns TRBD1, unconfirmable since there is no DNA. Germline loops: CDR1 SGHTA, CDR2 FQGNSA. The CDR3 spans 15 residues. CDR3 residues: CASSLLTGADGELFF.

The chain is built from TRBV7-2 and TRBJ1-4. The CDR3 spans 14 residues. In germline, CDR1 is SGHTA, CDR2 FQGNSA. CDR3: CASSLPATNEKLFF. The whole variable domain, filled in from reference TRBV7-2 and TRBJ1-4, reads GAGVSQSPSNKVTEKGKDVELRCDPISGHTALYWYRQSLGQGLEFLIYFQGNSAPDKSGLPSDRFSAERTGGSVSTLTIQRTQQEDSAVYLCASSLPATNEKLFFGSGTQLSVL.

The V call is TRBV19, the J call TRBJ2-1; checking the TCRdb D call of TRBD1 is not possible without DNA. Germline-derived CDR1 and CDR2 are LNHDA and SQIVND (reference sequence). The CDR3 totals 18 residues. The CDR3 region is CASRSGQEYVSSYNEQFF.

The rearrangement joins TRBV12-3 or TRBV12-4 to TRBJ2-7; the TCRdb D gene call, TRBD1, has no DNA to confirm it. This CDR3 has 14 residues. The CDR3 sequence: CASSLRDNSYEQYF.

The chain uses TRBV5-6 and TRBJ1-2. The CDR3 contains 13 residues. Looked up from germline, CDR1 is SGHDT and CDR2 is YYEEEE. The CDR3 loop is CASSTGTVRGYTF. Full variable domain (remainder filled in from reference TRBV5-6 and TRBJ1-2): DAGVTQSPTHLIKTRGQQVTLRCSPKSGHDTVSWYQQALGQGPQFIFQYYEEEERQRGNFPDRFSGHQFPNYSSELNVNALLLGDSALYLCASSTGTVRGYTFGSGTRLTVV.

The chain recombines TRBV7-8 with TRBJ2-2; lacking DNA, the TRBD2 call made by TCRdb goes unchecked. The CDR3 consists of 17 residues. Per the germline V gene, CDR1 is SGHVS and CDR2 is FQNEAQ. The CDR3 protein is CASSLGVTSQNTGELFF.